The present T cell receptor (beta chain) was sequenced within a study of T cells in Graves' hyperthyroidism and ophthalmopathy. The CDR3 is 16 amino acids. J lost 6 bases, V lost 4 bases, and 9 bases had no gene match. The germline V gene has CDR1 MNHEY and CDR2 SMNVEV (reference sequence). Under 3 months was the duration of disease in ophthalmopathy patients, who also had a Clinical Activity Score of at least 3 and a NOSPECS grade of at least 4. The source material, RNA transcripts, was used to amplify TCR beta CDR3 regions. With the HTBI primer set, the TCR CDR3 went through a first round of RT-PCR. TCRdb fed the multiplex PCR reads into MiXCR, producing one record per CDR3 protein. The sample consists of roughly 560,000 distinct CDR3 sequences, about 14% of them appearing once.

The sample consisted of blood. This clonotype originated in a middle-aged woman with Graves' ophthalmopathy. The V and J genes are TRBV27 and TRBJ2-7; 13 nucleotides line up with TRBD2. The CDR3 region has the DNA TGTGCCAGCAGTTCCCTAGGACTAGCGGGAGAGGCCGAGCAGTACTTC. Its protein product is CASSSLGLAGEAEQYF.